This T cell receptor (beta chain) was captured in a study of identical twins. This clonotype was seen a few times. Germline V gene lookup returns CDR1 DFQATT and CDR2 SNEGSKA (reference sequence). Trimming took off 4 bases at V and 0 bases at J, with 11 bases between the two ends. This CDR3 contains 14 residues. Template switching added a universal primer site, and cDNA bore unique molecular identifiers. Each CDR3 protein gets one entry after TCRdb re-called the 5' RACE reads with MiXCR. The table lists 1.5 million to 2 million distinct CDR3 sequences, more than 30% of them singletons, with about 0.25% in the top ten.

V and J are TRBV20-1 and TRBJ2-3, with D possibly TRBD2 on 7 matching bases. Source material: cord blood. This TCR derives from a newborn girl in good health. The CDR3 loop reads CSATGGPSTDTQYF. The CDR3 coding sequence is TGCAGTGCTACCGGGGGGCCTAGCACAGATACGCAGTATTTT.